This T cell receptor (beta chain) was profiled in a study of CD8+CD57+ T cells in acquired aplastic anemia. The table lists this clonotype with many counts. The patients chosen for sequencing had shown expansion of CD8+CD57+ cells (detected by flow cytometry). Patients were therapy-naive when their blood was sampled. TCR beta VDJ combinations and CDR3 sequences were profiled from genomic DNA. TCRdb analysed the reads with MiXCR anew, one entry per CDR3 protein. This table has about 54,000 distinct CDR3 sequences, 57% appearing once. Germline CDR1 SEHNR, CDR2 FQNEAQ (reference sequence). The CDR3 is made up of 15 amino acids. Trimming stripped 4 bases from V and 0 bases from J, with 12 bases between.

The sequenced material came from sorted CD4+, CD8+, or CD8+CD57+ T cells (not recorded which) from PBMCs. This sequence originates from a human donor with aplastic anemia. V usage is TRBV7-9 and J usage is TRBJ1-2; D might be TRBD1 (5 bases). The chain's CDR3 is CASSSQALTNYGYTF. In nucleotides, the CDR3 is TGTGCCAGCAGCTCACAGGCCCTAACTAACTATGGCTACACCTTC.